This T cell receptor (beta chain) was found in a study of T cell repertoires in cytomegalovirus infection. Looking at the study overall: Public TCR beta signature analysis indicated the presence of both CMV infection and matching HLA type.

Trimming removed 1 base from V and 6 bases from J, with 10 bases in between. This CDR3 has 15 residues. Germline V gene data show CDR1 as SGHAT and CDR2 as FQDESV (reference sequence). Concerning this clonotype: Its antigen is undetermined.

TCRdb fed the reads into MiXCR, producing one record per CDR3 protein. The table lists around 310,000 distinct CDR3 sequences, around 29% of them singletons. Study results and caveats: Ex vivo, HLA-C-restricted CMV-specific TCR beta clonotypes prevailed over the rest of the response. Identification of carriers of CMV plus the relevant HLA was achieved through cumulative public TCR beta family frequency.

The chain uses TRBV11-1 and TRBJ2-6; possible D gene TRBD1, 6 bases. This material consisted of cultured PBMCs, taken from culture after CMV antigen stimulation. The sequence was collected from a human donor in good health (CMV status not recorded). Some clones in this sample may be carry-over from other donors' samples. The CDR3 protein is CASSLGGGSANVLTF. As DNA, the CDR3 is TGTGCCAGCAGCTTAGGAGGGGGATCGGCCAACGTCCTGACTTTC.